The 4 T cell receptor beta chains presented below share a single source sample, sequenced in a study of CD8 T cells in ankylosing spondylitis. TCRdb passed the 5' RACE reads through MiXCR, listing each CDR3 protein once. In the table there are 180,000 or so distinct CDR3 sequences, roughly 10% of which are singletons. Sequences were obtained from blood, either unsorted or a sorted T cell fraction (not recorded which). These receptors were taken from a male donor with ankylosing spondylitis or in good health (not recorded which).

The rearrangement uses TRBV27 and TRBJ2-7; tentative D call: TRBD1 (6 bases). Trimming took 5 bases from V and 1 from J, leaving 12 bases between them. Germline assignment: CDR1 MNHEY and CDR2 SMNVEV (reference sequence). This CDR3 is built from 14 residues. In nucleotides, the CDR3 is TGTGCCAGCAGTGAGGACAGCATATCCTACGAGCAGTACTTC. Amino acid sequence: CASSEDSISYEQYF.

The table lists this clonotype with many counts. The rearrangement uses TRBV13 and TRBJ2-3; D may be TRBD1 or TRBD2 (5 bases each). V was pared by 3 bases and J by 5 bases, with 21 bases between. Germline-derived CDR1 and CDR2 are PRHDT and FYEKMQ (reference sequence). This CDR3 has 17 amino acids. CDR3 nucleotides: TGTGCCAGCAGCTTTACCACGGGACGTACTAACCAAGATACGCAGTATTTT. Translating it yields CASSFTTGRTNQDTQYF.

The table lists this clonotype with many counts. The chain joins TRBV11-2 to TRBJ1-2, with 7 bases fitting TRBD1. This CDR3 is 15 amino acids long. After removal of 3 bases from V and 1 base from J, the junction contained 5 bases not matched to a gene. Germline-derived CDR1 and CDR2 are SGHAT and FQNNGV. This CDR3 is CASSLNRGLNYGYTF. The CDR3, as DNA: TGTGCCAGCAGCTTGAACAGGGGCCTTAACTATGGCTACACCTTC.

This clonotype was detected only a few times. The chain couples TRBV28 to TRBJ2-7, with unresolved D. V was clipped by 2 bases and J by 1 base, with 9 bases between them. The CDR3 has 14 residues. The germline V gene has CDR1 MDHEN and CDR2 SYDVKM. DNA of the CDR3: TGTGCCAGCAGTTTAGGCGGCAGATCCTACGAGCAGTACTTC. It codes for CASSLGGRSYEQYF. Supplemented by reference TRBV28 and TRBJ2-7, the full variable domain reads DVKVTQSSRYLVKRTGEKVFLECVQDMDHENMFWYRQDPGLGLRLIYFSYDVKMKEKGDIPEGYSVSREKKERFSLILESASTNQTSMYLCASSLGGRSYEQYFGPGTRLTVT.